These T cell receptor beta chains were read from a single sample in a study of blood T cell repertoires in COVID-19. Produced via immunoSEQ multiplex PCR; TCRdb's table is partial and in-frame only. The sample lists approximately 81,000 clones; roughly 89% were seen once. The sequenced sample was PBMCs or T cells enriched from blood (not recorded which). All receptors come from a woman in her forties or fifties with acute COVID-19. The conserved cysteine and the conserved F or W are not part of the CDR3 here.

V: TRBV10-1
CDR3: ASSALAGTGELF

V: TRBV4-3
CDR3: ASSLSGGSEQF

V: TRBV24-1
CDR3: ATSDQSHSHGYT

V: TRBV2
CDR3: ASSATGGGYGYT

V: TRBV5-4
CDR3: ASSLSGDYEQY

V: TRBV19
CDR3: ASTPGGYTDTQY

V: TRBV4-1
CDR3: ASSGDRFTYEQY

V: TRBV6-5
CDR3: ASSKDRWYT

V: TRBV7-6
CDR3: ASSHPWLNEQF

V: TRBV11-2
CDR3: ASSLAPLAKNIQY

V: TRBV6-5
CDR3: ASISPRRGITEAF

V: TRBV6-5
CDR3: ASRSRGPTGELF

V: TRBV3-1/TRBV3-2
CDR3: ASSQVGTGNEKLF

V: TRBV28
CDR3: ASSLMGQGDQPQH

V: TRBV6-2/TRBV6-3
CDR3: ASSYSRDFTYNEQF

V: TRBV12-3/TRBV12-4
CDR3: ASRPTGAYEQY

V: TRBV6-2/TRBV6-3
CDR3: ASSVSAGGGTDTQY

V: TRBV5-5
CDR3: ASSLVTGGTETQY

V: TRBV15
CDR3: ATSRGAGGPPYNEQF

V: TRBV2
CDR3: ASSEHGRRNEQY

V: TRBV11-1
CDR3: ASSPDSWNTEAF

V: TRBV5-5
CDR3: ASSSGRLAASYEQY

V: TRBV19
CDR3: ASSILGAGGSPLH

V: TRBV19
CDR3: ASAPRGLGGELF

V: TRBV11-2
CDR3: ASSELEVKNIQY

V: TRBV27
CDR3: ASRSGAYEQY

V: TRBV21-1
CDR3: ASSKGLRTGQFEAF

V: TRBV6-5
CDR3: ASSSQTISTDTQY

V: TRBV27
CDR3: ASSAPGTAPGEQY

V: TRBV27
CDR3: ASSLSTGGYGYT

V: TRBV9
CDR3: ASSALLTSGMGLY

V: TRBV29-1
CDR3: SVKGQLNTEAF

V: TRBV6-2/TRBV6-3
CDR3: ASSYQDPGVGYEQY

V: TRBV6-5
CDR3: ASSSGQGYEKLF

V: TRBV5-1
CDR3: ASSLAGAGGSYNEQF

V: TRBV5-1
CDR3: ASSLEPGEETQY

V: TRBV29-1
CDR3: STSGTGGNEQF

V: TRBV4-1
CDR3: ASSQDFGGQRGYT

V: TRBV14
CDR3: ASSQTLADINTGELF

V: TRBV2
CDR3: ASSGEGGDEQY

V: TRBV13
CDR3: ASSFGRGNEQF

V: TRBV29-1
CDR3: SVEGDRGRNGYT

V: TRBV5-6
CDR3: ASSRGPGLTPREQY

V: TRBV3-1/TRBV3-2
CDR3: ASSLDRGAGYT

V: TRBV9
CDR3: ASSVPSDRGREETQY

V: TRBV5-1
CDR3: ASSSGTVPSYEQY